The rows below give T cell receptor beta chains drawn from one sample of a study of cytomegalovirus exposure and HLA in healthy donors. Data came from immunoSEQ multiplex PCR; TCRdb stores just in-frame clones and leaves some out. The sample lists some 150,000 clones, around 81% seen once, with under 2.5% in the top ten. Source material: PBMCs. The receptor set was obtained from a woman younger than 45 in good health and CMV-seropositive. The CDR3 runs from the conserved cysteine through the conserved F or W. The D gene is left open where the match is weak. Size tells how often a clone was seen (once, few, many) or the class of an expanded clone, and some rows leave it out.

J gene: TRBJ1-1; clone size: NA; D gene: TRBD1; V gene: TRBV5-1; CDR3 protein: CASRPYSGQGTSEAFF; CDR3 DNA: TGCGCCAGCAGGCCTTATTCGGGACAGGGAACGTCTGAAGCTTTCTTT
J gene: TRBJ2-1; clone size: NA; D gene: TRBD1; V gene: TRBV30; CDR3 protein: CAWRGGQGYNEQFF; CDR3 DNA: TGTGCCTGGAGAGGGGGACAGGGATACAATGAGCAGTTCTTC
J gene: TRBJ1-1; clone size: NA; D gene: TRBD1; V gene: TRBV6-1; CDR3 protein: CASSSYRGTNTEAFF; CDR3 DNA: TGTGCCAGCAGTAGTTACAGGGGGACGAACACTGAAGCTTTCTTT
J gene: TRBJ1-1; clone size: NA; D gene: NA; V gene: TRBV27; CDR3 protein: CASSYQGDTEAFF; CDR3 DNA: TGTGCCAGCAGTTATCAGGGCGACACTGAAGCTTTCTTT
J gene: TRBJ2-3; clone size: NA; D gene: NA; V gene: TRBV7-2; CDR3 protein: CASSLLVYGRRYF; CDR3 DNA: TGTGCCAGCAGCTTACTGGTGTACGGGAGAAGGTATTTT
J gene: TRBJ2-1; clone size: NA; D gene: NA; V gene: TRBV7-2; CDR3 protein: CASSPRAGNEQFF; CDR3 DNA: TGTGCCAGCAGCCCAAGGGCGGGGAATGAGCAGTTCTTC
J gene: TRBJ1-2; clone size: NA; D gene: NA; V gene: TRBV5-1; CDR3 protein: CASSLRGEANYGYTF; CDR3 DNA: TGCGCCAGCAGCTTACGAGGTGAAGCTAACTATGGCTACACCTTC
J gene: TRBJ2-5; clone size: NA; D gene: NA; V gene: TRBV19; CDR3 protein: CASSIETGRWTQYF; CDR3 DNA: TGTGCCAGTAGTATAGAAACAGGGCGCTGGACCCAGTACTTC
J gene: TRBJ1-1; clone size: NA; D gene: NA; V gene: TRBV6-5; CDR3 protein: CASSDGTLTFF; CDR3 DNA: TGTGCCAGCAGCGACGGGACATTAACTTTCTTT
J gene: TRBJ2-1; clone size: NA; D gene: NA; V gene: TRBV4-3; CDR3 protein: CASSHGTGWDEQFF; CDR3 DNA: TGCGCCAGCAGCCACGGGACTGGTTGGGATGAGCAGTTCTTC
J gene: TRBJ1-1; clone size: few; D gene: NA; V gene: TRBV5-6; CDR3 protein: CASSLSRGKAFF; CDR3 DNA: TGTGCCAGCAGCTTGAGTAGGGGTAAAGCTTTCTTT
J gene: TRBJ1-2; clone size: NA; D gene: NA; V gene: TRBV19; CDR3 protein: CASSIEGSYYGYTF; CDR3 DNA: TGTGCCAGTAGTATAGAGGGCAGTTACTATGGCTACACCTTC
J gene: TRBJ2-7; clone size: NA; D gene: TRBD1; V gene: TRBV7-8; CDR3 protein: CASSLKRTGGEQYF; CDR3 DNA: TGTGCCAGCAGCTTAAAGAGGACAGGGGGCGAGCAGTACTTC
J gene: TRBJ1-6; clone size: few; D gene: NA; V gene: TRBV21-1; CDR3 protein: CASSKKGKGAYNSPLHF; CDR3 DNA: TGTGCCAGCAGCAAAAAAGGAAAGGGGGCTTATAATTCACCCCTCCACTTT
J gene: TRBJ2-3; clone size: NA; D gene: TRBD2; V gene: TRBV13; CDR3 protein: CASSSLAGGKGDTQYF; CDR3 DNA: TGTGCCAGCAGCTCCTTAGCGGGAGGGAAGGGAGATACGCAGTATTTT
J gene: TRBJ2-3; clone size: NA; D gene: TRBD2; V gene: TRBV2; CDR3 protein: CASSLAAQYF; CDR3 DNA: TGTGCCAGCTCCCTAGCGGCGCAGTATTTT
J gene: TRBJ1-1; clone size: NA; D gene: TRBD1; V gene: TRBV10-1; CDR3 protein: CASSEWSTGGSTEAFF; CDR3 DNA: TGCGCCAGCAGTGAGTGGTCGACAGGGGGCAGCACTGAAGCTTTCTTT
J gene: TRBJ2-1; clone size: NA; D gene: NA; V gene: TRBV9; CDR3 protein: CASSVDNGQIRNEQFF; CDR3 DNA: TGTGCCAGCAGCGTAGATAACGGACAAATAAGAAATGAGCAGTTCTTC
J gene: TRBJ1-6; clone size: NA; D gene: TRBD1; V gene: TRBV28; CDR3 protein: CASSVSRGEVSPLHF; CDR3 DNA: TGTGCCAGCAGTGTTAGCAGGGGGGAGGTTTCACCCCTCCACTTT
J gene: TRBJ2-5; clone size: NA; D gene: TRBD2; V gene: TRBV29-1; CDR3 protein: CSVEFRTSGSQETQYF; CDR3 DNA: TGCAGCGTTGAATTCCGAACGAGCGGGAGTCAAGAGACCCAGTACTTC
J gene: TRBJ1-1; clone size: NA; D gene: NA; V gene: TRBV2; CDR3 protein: CASSEGLTRGNTEAFF; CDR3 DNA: TGTGCCAGCAGTGAGGGACTTACCCGGGGGAACACTGAAGCTTTCTTT
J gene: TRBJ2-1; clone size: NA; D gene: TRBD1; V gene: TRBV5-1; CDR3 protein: CASSLLGQAPHEQFF; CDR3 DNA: TGCGCCAGCAGCCTTCTGGGACAGGCCCCTCATGAGCAGTTCTTC
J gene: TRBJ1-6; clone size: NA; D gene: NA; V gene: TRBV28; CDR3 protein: CASSSIQGNYNSPLHF; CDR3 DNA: TGTGCCAGCAGTTCCATACAGGGCAACTATAATTCACCCCTCCACTTT
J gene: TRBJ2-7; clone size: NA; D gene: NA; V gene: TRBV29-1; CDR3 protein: CSVGGLGGVGYEQYF; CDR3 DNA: TGCAGCGTTGGAGGATTAGGGGGGGTTGGCTACGAGCAGTACTTC
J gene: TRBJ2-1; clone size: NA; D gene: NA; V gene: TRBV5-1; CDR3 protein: CASSVTGTDNEQFF; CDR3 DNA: TGCGCCAGCAGCGTAACAGGGACCGACAATGAGCAGTTCTTC
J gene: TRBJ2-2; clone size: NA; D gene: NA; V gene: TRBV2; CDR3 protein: CASRIENTGELFF; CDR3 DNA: TGTGCCAGCAGGATAGAGAACACCGGGGAGCTGTTTTTT
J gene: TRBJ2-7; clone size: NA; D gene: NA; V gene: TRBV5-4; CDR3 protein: CASSFFSGEQYF; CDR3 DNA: TGTGCCAGCAGCTTCTTTTCGGGGGAGCAGTACTTC
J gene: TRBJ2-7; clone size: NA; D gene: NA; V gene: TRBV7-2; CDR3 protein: CASSPLLRNYEQYF; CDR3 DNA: TGTGCCAGTTCGCCTTTACTAAGGAACTACGAGCAGTACTTC
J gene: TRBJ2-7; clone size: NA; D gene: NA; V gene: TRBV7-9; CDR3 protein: CATAQGAVGEQYF; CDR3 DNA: TGTGCCACCGCCCAAGGGGCGGTCGGCGAGCAGTACTTC
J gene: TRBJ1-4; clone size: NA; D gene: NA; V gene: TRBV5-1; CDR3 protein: CASSLEETSNEKLFF; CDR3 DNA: TGCGCCAGCAGCTTGGAAGAGACATCTAATGAAAAACTGTTTTTT
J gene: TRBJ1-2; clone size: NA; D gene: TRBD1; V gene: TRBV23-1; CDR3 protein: CALGTVKPDDNGYTF; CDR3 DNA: TGCGCCCTCGGGACAGTCAAACCAGATGATAATGGCTACACCTTC
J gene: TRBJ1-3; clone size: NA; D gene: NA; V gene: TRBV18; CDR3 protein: CASSPNRIGPTDGNTIYF; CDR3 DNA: TGTGCCAGCTCACCGAACCGGATCGGGCCGACAGATGGAAACACCATATATTTT
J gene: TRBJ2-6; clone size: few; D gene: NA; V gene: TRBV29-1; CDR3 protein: CSVEMGGPSGANVLTF; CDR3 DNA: TGCAGCGTTGAGATGGGAGGACCCTCTGGGGCCAACGTCCTGACTTTC
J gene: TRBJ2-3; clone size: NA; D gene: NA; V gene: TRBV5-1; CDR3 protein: CASSPTPEKVYF; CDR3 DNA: TGCGCCAGCAGCCCGACACCAGAGAAAGTGTATTTT
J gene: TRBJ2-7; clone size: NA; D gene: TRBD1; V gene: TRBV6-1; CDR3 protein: CASSSTGALSYEQYF; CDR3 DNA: TGTGCCAGCAGTTCTACAGGGGCCCTCTCCTACGAGCAGTACTTC
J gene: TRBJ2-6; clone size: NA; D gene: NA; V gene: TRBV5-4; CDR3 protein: CASSLEGGRTGANVLTF; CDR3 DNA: TGTGCCAGCAGCTTGGAGGGGGGGAGGACTGGGGCCAACGTCCTGACTTTC
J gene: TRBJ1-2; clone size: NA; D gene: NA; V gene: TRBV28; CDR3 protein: CASSADSYGYTF; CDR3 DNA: TGTGCCAGCAGTGCGGACAGCTATGGCTACACCTTC
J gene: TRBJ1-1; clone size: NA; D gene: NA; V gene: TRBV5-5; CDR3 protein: CASSSGPTAGNTEAFF; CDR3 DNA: TGTGCCAGCAGCTCTGGCCCCACGGCGGGGAACACTGAAGCTTTCTTT